This is a list of T cell receptor beta chains from one sample in a study of blood T cells in healthy people across ages. TCRdb re-called the 5' RACE reads with MiXCR, one entry per CDR3 protein. The table lists about 1 million distinct CDR3 sequences, 40% to 50% of them singletons. Input material: blood. The receptor source for this set is a woman aged 60-75 years in good health. Both conserved end residues are part of each CDR3. D genes are given only for firm matches. The listing skips clone size in some rows; elsewhere it reads once, few, many or a size class.

many TRBJ1-2 - TRBV5-6 CASSLGAITYYGYTF TGTGCCAGCAGCTTGGGGGCGATCACTTACTATGGCTACACCTTC
- TRBJ2-7 - TRBV7-9 CASSYYRGGSNEQYF TGTGCCAGCAGCTATTACAGGGGAGGATCGAACGAGCAGTACTTC
once TRBJ2-1 TRBD2 TRBV27 CASSLSPAGSNEQFF TGTGCCAGCAGTTTATCCCCAGCGGGAAGTAATGAGCAGTTCTTC
few TRBJ2-5 TRBD1 TRBV15 CATSSYWETGTGGKETQYF TGTGCCACCAGCAGTTATTGGGAGACCGGGACAGGGGGAAAAGAGACCCAGTACTTC
- TRBJ2-1 - TRBV20-1 CSARGPRFPYYNEQFF TGCAGTGCTAGGGGACCCCGATTCCCATATTACAATGAGCAGTTCTTC
- TRBJ2-5 - TRBV24-1 CATSDLAFGGRETQYF TGTGCCACCAGTGATTTAGCGTTTGGGGGCCGAGAGACCCAGTACTTC
- TRBJ2-5 - TRBV3-1 CASRSRLVQETQYF TGTGCCAGCAGGTCCCGGCTTGTCCAAGAGACCCAGTACTTC
- TRBJ2-3 TRBD2 TRBV7-9 CASSLSLAGGPTDTQYF TGTGCCAGCAGCTTATCGTTAGCGGGAGGGCCGACAGATACGCAGTATTTT
- TRBJ2-7 TRBD2 TRBV5-1 CASSFRTAQRTSGSYEQYF TGCGCCAGCAGCTTCCGGACTGCCCAGAGAACTAGCGGGAGCTACGAGCAGTACTTC
- TRBJ2-1 - TRBV11-2 CASSFRRSEYNEQFF TGTGCCAGCAGCTTCCGACGCAGCGAATACAATGAGCAGTTCTTC
few TRBJ2-1 - TRBV20-1 CSATSEYEQFF TGCAGTGCTACGTCAGAGTATGAGCAGTTCTTC
few TRBJ2-7 TRBD1 TRBV6-5 CASSRTGASSYEQYF TGTGCCAGCAGCCGCACAGGGGCGAGCTCCTACGAGCAGTACTTC
once TRBJ1-6 - TRBV20-1 CSAREPGQVNSPLHF TGCAGTGCTAGAGAACCGGGACAAGTTAATTCACCCCTCCACTTT
- TRBJ2-7 - TRBV6-2/TRBV6-3 CASSSVDGYEQYF TGTGCCAGCAGTTCCGTGGACGGCTACGAGCAGTACTTC
many TRBJ2-7 TRBD2 TRBV12-3/TRBV12-4 CASSLGGLAYEQYF TGTGCCAGCAGTTTAGGGGGACTAGCGTACGAGCAGTACTTC
- TRBJ1-2 TRBD1 TRBV27 CASGDRLFSYGYTF TGTGCCAGCGGGGACAGGCTTTTTTCCTATGGCTACACCTTC